The source of this T cell receptor (beta chain) is a study of blood T cell repertoires in COVID-19. Study in general: Both acute and convalescent COVID-19 samples were obtained from the United States, Italy and Spain. Sample material is recorded as cDNA or gDNA derived from T cells, B-cell-depleted T cells, or PBMCs.

This clone was seen only a few times. Germline trimming cut 3 bases from V and 3 bases from J; bases unmatched to any gene: 3. CDR1 and CDR2 from the germline V gene are DFQATT and SNEGSKA (reference sequence). The CDR3 totals 14 residues. Original data processing: Estimation of nucleated cell counts was performed using reference gene primer amplification. TCRdb keeps only in-frame clones here, not all; method: immunoSEQ multiplex PCR. V, J and clone size derive from that table, while D and trimming were established from the DNA sequence. This table has 150,000 to 200,000 clones, roughly 91% appearing once.

The chain has TRBV20-1 and TRBJ2-7, with TRBD1 matching over 12 bases. The specimen was peripheral blood. The sequence was collected from a human donor in a cohort sampled during active COVID-19. CDR3 in amino acids: CSASGTGGFYEQYF. CDR3 nucleotides: TGCAGTGCTAGTGGGACAGGGGGCTTCTACGAGCAGTACTTC.